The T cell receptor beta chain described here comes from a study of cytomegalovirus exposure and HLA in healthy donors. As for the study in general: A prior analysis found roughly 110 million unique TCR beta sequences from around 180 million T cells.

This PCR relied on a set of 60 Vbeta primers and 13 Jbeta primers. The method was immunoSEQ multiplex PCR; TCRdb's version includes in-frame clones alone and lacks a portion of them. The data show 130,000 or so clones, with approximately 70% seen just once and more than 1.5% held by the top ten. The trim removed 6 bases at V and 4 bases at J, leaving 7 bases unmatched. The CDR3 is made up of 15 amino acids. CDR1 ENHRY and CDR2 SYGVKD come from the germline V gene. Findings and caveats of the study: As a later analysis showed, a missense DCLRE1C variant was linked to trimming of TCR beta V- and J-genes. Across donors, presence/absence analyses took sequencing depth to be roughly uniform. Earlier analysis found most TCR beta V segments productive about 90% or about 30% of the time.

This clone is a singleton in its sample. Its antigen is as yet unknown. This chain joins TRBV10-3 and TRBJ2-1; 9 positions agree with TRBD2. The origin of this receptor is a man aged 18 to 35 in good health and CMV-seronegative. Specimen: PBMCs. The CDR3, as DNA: TGTGCCATCAGCTCCGGGACTAGCAGATACAATGAGCAGTTCTTC. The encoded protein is CAISSGTSRYNEQFF.